This TCR beta chain was found in a study of shared clonotypes between healthy human individuals. At a deep level, the assay was run. Assay: immunoSEQ multiplex PCR; the TCRdb copy retains only in-frame clones and omits some. The table has about 750,000 clones, 80% to 95% seen once. Regarding the study as a whole: The genetic and exposure-history diversity represented was limited by few donors.

CD45RO-negative, CCR7-selected cells formed the naive CD8 fraction, which excluded terminally differentiated effector memory CD45RA+ cells. In regard to this clone: The antigen is not known.

J gave up 7 bases and V 7 bases, and 12 bases lay outside the gene matches. Germline V lookup: CDR1 SGHVS, CDR2 FQNEAQ. The CDR3 sequence is 14 residues long. The clonotype was recovered from a man younger than 40 in good health. The sample consisted of naive CD8+ T cells sorted from blood. The V call is TRBV7-8, the J call TRBJ2-7; TRBD2 agrees at 8 bases. The CDR3 DNA reads as TGTGCCAGCATACCCTTACGCAGCGGGGGTGAGCAGTACTTC. It specifies CASIPLRSGGEQYF.